A single sample gave rise to the 7 T cell receptor beta chains below, sequenced in a study of T cell changes during pregnancy in multiple sclerosis. Clones were read by immunoSEQ multiplex PCR, and TCRdb kept only the in-frame ones, dropping some. The sample has nearly 110,000 clones, about 90% seen once; the top ten hold roughly 0.78%. Sample: peripheral blood, taken in the third trimester of pregnancy. Source of these receptors: a female donor in good health, enrolled as a control in a pregnancy study.

The chain combines TRBV29-1 with TRBJ1-2; TRBD1 might be the D (5 bases). The length of the CDR3 is 13 residues. From germline, CDR1 is SQVTM and CDR2 ANQGSEA. Trimming took off 4 bases at V and 3 bases at J, with 12 bases between the two ends. CDR3 DNA: TGCAGCGTTGGGGGCCGAAGGGACTATGGCTACACCTTC. It specifies CSVGGRRDYGYTF.

The chain uses TRBV11-2 and TRBJ1-5, with 7 bases that match TRBD1. CDR1 SGHAT and CDR2 FQNNGV come from the germline V gene. The CDR3 length is 15 residues. J gave up 5 bases and V 2 bases, and 6 bases lay outside the gene matches. The CDR3 loop reads CASSLTGQGDQPQHF. The CDR3 DNA reads TGTGCCAGCAGCTTAACAGGGCAGGGGGATCAGCCCCAGCATTTT.

V is TRBV21-1 and J is TRBJ2-1; the table's D call of TRBD1 was not tested on the DNA. TRBV21-1 is a known pseudogene. The length of the CDR3 is 15 residues. The CDR3 sequence is CASSKGRQGYNEQFF. The CDR3 region has the DNA TGTGCCAGCAGCAAAGGGAGACAGGGGTACAATGAGCAGTTCTTC.

This chain uses TRBV19 with TRBJ2-3; TRBD2 is a possible D gene (7 bases). There are 17 residues in the CDR3. V gave up 7 bases and J gave up 3 bases, with 23 bases separating them. CDR1 and CDR2 (germline): LNHDA, SQIVND (reference sequence). The CDR3 protein is CASTRFVGGRGTDTQYF. CDR3 in DNA: TGTGCCAGTACCCGCTTCGTGGGGGGGCGGGGAACAGATACGCAGTATTTT.

This clone was seen a handful of times. The V and J genes are TRBV7-6 and TRBJ1-5; no clear D. The CDR3 consists of 13 residues. The germline V gene encodes CDR1 SGHVS and CDR2 FNYEAQ. Trimming cost V 1 base and J 4 bases, with 5 bases left between them. The CDR3 loop is CASSLGDNQPQHF. DNA of the CDR3: TGTGCCAGCAGCTTAGGAGATAATCAGCCCCAGCATTTT.

The rearrangement uses TRBV13 and TRBJ1-3; tentative D call: TRBD1 (5 bases). The germline V gene has CDR1 PRHDT and CDR2 FYEKMQ (reference sequence). This CDR3 is 17 amino acids long. Trimming removed 5 bases from V and 0 bases from J, with 17 bases in between. The CDR3 DNA reads TGTGCCAGCAGCCGGGAGGGGCAGTTGGACTCTGGAAACACCATATATTTT. This sequence encodes CASSREGQLDSGNTIYF.

The J gene is TRBJ2-5, the V gene TRBV6-5, with 13 bases that match TRBD2. With 6 bases clipped from V and 4 bases from J, the junction kept 5 bases outside the gene matches. The CDR3 is made up of 15 amino acids. Germline assignment: CDR1 MNHEY and CDR2 SVGAGI. Here the CDR3 reads CASSSTSGGGETQYF. The CDR3 DNA reads TGTGCCAGCAGCTCAACTAGCGGGGGGGGAGAGACCCAGTACTTC.